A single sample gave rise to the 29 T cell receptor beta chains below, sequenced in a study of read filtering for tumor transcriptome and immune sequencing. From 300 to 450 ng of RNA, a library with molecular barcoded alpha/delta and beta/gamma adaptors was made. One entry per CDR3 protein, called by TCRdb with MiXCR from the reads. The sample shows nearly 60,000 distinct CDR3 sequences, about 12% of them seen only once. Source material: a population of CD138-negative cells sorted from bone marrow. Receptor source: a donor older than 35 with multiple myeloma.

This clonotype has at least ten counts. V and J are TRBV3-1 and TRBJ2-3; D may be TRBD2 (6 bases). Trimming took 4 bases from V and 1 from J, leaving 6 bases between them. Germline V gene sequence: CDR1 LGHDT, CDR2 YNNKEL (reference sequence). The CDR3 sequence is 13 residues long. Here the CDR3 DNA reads TGTGCCAGCAGCCGGGGGGGCACAGATACGCAGTATTTT. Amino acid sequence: CASSRGGTDTQYF.

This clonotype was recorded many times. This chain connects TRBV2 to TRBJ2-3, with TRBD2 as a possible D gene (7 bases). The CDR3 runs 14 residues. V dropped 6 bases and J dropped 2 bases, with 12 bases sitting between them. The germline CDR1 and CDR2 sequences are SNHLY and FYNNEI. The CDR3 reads CASRSRGATDTQYF. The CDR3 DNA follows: TGTGCCAGCAGGTCCCGGGGGGCCACAGATACGCAGTATTTT.

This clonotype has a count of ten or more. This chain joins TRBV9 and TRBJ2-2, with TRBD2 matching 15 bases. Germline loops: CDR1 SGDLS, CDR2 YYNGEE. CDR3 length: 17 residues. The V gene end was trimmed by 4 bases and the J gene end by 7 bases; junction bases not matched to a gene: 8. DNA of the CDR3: TGTGCCAGCAGCCCCTGGACTAGCGGGGGGGTCAGCGGGGAGCTGTTTTTT. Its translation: CASSPWTSGGVSGELFF.

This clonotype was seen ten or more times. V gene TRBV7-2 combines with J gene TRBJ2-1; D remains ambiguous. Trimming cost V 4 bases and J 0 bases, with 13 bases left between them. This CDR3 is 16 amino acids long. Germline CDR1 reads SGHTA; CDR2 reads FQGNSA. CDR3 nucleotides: TGTGCCAGCAGCTACGAGCCGGGCCGCTCCTACAATGAGCAGTTCTTC. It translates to CASSYEPGRSYNEQFF.

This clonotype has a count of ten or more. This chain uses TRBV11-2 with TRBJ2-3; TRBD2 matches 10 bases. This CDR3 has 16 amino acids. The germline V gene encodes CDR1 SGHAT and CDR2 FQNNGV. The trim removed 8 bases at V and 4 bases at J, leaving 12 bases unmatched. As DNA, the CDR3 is TGTGCCAGCCCGATAGAGGGGCTAGCGGGGGCAGATACGCAGTATTTT. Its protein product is CASPIEGLAGADTQYF.

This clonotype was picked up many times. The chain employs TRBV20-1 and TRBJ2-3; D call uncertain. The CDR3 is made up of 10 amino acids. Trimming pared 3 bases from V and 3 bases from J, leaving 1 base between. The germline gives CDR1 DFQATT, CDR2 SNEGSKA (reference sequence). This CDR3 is CSASTDTQYF. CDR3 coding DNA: TGCAGTGCTAGTACAGATACGCAGTATTTT.

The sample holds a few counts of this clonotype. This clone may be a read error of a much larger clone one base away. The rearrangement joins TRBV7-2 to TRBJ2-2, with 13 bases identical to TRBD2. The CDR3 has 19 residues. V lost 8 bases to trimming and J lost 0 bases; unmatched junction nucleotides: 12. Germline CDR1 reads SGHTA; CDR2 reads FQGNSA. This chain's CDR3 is CASGSSGLAGISNTGELFF. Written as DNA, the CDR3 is TGTGCCAGCGGCTCGTCGGGACTAGCGGGGATATCGAACACCGGGGAGCTGTTTTTT.

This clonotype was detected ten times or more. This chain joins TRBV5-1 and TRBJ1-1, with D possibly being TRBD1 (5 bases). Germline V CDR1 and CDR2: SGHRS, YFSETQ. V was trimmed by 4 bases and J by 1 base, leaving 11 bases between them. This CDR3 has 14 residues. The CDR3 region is CASSPGTGNTEAFF. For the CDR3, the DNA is TGCGCCAGCAGCCCCGGGACGGGGAACACTGAAGCTTTCTTT.

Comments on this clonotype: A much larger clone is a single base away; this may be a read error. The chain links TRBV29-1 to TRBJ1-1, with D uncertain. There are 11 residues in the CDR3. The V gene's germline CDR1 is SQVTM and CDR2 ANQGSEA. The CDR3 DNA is TGCAGCGCTACACCGAACACTGTAGCTTTCTTT. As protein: CSATPNTVAFF.

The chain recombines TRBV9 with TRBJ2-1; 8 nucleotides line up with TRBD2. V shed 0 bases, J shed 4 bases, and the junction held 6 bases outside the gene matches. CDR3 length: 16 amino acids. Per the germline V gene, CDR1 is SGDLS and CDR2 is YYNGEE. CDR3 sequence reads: CASSVEAGVKYNEQFF. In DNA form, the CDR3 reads TGTGCCAGCAGCGTAGAAGCGGGGGTTAAATACAATGAGCAGTTCTTC.

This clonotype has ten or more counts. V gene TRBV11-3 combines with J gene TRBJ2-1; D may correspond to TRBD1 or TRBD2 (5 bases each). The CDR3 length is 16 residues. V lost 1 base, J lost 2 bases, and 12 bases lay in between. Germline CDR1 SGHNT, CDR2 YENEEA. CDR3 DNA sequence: TGTGCCAGCAGCTTAGGTGGGGGTCAAACCTACAATGAGCAGTTCTTC. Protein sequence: CASSLGGGQTYNEQFF.

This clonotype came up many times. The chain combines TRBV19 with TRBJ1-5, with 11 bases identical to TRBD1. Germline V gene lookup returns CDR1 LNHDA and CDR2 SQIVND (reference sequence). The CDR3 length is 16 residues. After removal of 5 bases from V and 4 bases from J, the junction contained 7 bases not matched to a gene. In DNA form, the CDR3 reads TGTGCCAGTAGTCGGACAGGGGGCGTAGAGAATCAGCCCCAGCATTTT. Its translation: CASSRTGGVENQPQHF.

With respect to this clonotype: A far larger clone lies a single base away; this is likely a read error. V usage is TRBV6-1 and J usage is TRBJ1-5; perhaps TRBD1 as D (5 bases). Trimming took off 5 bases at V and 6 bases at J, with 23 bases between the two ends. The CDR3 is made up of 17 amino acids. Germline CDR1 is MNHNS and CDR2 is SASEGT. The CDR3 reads CASSQTGGFPASQPQHF. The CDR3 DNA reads TGTGCCAGCAGTCAAACGGGGGGATTCCCCGCCAGTCAGCCCCAGCATTTT.

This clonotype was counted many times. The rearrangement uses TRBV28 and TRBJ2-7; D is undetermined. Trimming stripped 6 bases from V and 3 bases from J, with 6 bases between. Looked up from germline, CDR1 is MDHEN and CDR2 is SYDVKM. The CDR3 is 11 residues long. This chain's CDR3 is CASREYYEQYF. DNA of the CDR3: TGTGCCAGCAGAGAATACTACGAGCAGTACTTC.

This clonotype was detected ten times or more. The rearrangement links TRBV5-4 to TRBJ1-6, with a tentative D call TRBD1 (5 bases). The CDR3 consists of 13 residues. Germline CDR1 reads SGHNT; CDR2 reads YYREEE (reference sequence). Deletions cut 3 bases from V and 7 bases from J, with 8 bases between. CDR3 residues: CASSSGLNSPLHF. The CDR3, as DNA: TGTGCCAGCAGCTCAGGGTTGAATTCACCCCTCCACTTT.

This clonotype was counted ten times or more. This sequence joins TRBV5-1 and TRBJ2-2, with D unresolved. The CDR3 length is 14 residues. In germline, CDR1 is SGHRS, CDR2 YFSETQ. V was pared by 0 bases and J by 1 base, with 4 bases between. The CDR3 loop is CASSLGQNTGELFF. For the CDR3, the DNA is TGCGCCAGCAGCTTGGGGCAGAACACCGGGGAGCTGTTTTTT.

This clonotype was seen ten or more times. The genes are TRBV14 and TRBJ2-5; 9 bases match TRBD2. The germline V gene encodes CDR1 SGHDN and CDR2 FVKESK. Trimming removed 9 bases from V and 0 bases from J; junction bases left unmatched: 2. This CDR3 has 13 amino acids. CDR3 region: CASSGGHQETQYF. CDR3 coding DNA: TGTGCCAGTAGCGGGGGACACCAAGAGACCCAGTACTTC.

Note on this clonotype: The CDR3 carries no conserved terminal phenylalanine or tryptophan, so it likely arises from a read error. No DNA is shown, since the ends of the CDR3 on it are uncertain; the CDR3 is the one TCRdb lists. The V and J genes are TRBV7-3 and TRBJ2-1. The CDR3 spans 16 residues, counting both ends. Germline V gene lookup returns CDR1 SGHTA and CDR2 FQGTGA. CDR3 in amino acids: CASSTGRVRGHNEQLS.

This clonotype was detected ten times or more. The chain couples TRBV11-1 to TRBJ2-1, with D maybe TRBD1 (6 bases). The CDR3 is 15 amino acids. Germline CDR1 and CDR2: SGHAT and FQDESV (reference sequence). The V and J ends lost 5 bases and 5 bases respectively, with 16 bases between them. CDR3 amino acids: CASSVQGQSHNEQFF. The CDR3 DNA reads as TGTGCCAGCAGCGTACAGGGTCAGAGTCACAATGAGCAGTTCTTC.

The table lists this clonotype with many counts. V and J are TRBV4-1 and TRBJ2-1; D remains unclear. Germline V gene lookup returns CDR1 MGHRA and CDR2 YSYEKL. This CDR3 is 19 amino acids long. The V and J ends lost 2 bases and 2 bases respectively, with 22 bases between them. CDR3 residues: CASSQPVTRVAGTYNEQFF. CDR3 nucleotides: TGCGCCAGCAGCCAACCCGTTACAAGGGTTGCCGGCACCTACAATGAGCAGTTCTTC.

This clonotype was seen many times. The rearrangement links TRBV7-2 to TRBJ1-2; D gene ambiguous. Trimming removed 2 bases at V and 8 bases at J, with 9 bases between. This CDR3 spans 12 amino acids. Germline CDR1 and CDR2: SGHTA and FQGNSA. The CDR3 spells CASSLNRAGYTF. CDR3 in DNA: TGTGCCAGCAGCTTAAACCGAGCGGGCTACACCTTC.

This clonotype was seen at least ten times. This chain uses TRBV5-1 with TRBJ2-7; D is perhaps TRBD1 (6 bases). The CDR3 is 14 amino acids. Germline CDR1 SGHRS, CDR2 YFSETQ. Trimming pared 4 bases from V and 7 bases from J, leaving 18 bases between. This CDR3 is CASSPGHPPGEQYF. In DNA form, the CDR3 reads TGCGCCAGCAGCCCGGGACACCCTCCGGGTGAGCAGTACTTC.

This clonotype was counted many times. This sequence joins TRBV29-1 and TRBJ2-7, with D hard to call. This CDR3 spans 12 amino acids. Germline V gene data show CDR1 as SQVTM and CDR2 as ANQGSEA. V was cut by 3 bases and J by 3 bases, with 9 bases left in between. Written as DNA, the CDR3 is TGCAGCGTTGAGTCTCAGAGCTACGAGCAGTACTTC. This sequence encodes CSVESQSYEQYF.

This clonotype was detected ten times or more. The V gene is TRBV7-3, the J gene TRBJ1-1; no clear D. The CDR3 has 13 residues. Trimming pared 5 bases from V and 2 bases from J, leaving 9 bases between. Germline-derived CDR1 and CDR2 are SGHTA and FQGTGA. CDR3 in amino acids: CASSRSENTEAFF. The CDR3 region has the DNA TGTGCCAGCAGCCGGAGCGAAAACACTGAAGCTTTCTTT.

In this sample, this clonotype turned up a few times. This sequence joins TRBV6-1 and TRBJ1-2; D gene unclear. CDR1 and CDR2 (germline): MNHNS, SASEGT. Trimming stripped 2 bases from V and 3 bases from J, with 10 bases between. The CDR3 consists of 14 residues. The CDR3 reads CASSEFGLYYGYTF. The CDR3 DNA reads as TGTGCCAGCAGTGAATTCGGACTCTACTATGGCTACACCTTC.

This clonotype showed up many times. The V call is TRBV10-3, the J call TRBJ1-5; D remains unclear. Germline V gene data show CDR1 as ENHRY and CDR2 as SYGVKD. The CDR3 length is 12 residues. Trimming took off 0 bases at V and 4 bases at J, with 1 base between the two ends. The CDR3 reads CAISESNQPQHF. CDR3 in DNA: TGTGCCATCAGTGAGTCGAATCAGCCCCAGCATTTT.

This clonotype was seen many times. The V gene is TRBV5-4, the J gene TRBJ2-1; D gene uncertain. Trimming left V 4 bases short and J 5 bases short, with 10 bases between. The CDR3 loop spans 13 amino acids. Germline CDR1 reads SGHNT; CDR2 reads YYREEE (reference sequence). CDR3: CASSLDPNNEQFF. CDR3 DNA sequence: TGTGCCAGCAGCCTGGACCCCAACAATGAGCAGTTCTTC.

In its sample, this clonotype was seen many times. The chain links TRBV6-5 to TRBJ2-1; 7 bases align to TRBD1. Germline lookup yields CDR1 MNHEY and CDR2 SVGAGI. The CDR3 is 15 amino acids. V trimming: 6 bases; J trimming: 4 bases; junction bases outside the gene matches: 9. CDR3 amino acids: CASRADRETYNEQFF. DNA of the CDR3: TGTGCCAGCAGGGCAGACAGGGAGACGTACAATGAGCAGTTCTTC.

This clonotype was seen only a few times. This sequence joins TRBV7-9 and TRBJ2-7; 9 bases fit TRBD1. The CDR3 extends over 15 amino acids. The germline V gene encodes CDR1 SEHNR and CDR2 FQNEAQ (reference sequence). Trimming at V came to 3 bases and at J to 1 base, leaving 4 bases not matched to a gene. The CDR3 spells CASSFGQGRSYEQYF. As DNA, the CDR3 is TGTGCCAGCAGCTTCGGACAGGGGCGGTCCTACGAGCAGTACTTC.